This T cell receptor beta chain was sequenced for a study of shared clonotypes between healthy human individuals (TCRdb year 2020). In terms of the full investigation: A few men and a couple of women, aged 18 to 49 years, made up the cohort. For each donor, CD4 naive and CD4 memory were each run on three plates, CD8 naive on two plates, and CD8 memory on one plate. Blood TCR repertoires of a handful of healthy adults were deeply sequenced to estimate repertoire size and the extent of clonotype sharing between individuals. Libraries were prepared and TCR repertoires were sequenced by different laboratories using diverse techniques, in order to increase sequencing depth and limit assay-specific biases. Each donor's leukapheresis produced roughly between roughly 0.85 and 10 billion PBMCs.

Overall study results and their limits: Clonotypes shared by all four sorted-subset donors showed higher generation probabilities than non-shared clonotypes. Sharing across several donors was observed for 4.5% to 6.5% of naive CD4, over 3% of naive CD8, over 2% of memory CD4, and about 0.38% of memory CD8 clonotypes. Pairwise subsampling indicated that sequencing depth was expected to affect the degree of clonotype sharing among donors. Incomplete sequencing was indicated by rarefaction of sorted-subset datasets, despite the large sequencing depth. Sampling was restricted to blood, and TCR repertoires in tissue are likely to differ from TCR repertoires in blood. The genetic and exposure-history diversity represented was limited by the small number of donors. Estimated clonotype richness was generally larger for naive than for memory subsets.

The donors were healthy, HIV-negative adults who had no recently reported acute infections or vaccinations. Every donor was a Caucasian adult living in Nashville, Tennessee, USA. CD4+ T cells were enriched by magnetic negative selection; naive cells were then positively selected on CD45RA, and the negative fraction formed the memory subset. Blood was obtained by leukapheresis, after which PBMCs were separated by Ficoll-Histopaque density gradient centrifugation and cryopreserved in liquid nitrogen vapor phase. Analytical flow cytometry was used to check the purity and quantity of every magnetically sorted T cell population. Each sorted fraction had its genomic DNA isolated and then quantified by UV absorbance on a Nanodrop 2000c. Of note for this clone: No antigen is known for it. Base qualities were left out, and no much larger clone turns up one base away.

Using the deep immunoSEQ assay, multiplex PCR amplified TCR CDR3 regions from genomic DNA. Extracted genomic DNA from each cell subset was distributed evenly across all wells of several immunoSEQ 96-well plates, and each plate was treated as a replicate. For sorted subsets, roughly 200 ng of genomic DNA, equivalent to some 33,000 T cell genomes, went into each replicate PCR. The purified libraries were quantified using a Qubit 3.0 fluorometer, sized with a Bioanalyzer 2100, and then quantified again using the KAPA Library Quantification kit. A separate single-read 150-cycle Illumina NextSeq 550 flow cell was used to sequence each immunoSEQ 96-well plate. In the authors' own workflow: Because the immunoSEQ output included only junctional sequences and no quality scores, the filtering could not be the same as the filtering used for full-length reads. To assign V/J genes and CDR3, sequences were annotated using PyIR, a Python wrapper for IgBLAST v1.9, with IMGT germline references. Reads were removed for weak V/J assignments (E-value above 1e-6), missing CDR3, stop codons, out-of-frame junctions, or ambiguous translated residues. V3J clonotypes were defined as sequences sharing the same inferred V gene, J gene, and CDR3 amino acid sequence. To compute the percentage overlap between repertoires, the number of shared unique clonotypes was divided by the size of the smaller repertoire. RTK rarefaction, the Chao1 estimator, and Recon v2.1 estimates of unobserved clonotypes were used to assess repertoire richness. Generation probabilities for all TCRbeta clonotypes obtained by the gDNA method from a handful of donors were computed using OLGA. Drawn from immuneACCESS, this table holds only the in-frame rearrangements with V and J called that TCRdb kept. Clones are partly lost; checked studies trace under half to an unresolved V gene and leave the rest unexplained. The D gene and trimming were derived from the DNA, and the V and J assignments and clone size from that table. This sample gives some 1 million clones in total; about 70% of them show up just once. Around 1.4% of the sample is taken by the ten largest.

The receptor was derived from a man younger than 35 in good health. Specimen: memory CD4+ T cells sorted from blood. This sample's cell subset or site label indicates: CD45RA-negative fraction.

The CDR3 loop reads CASSRSGPYNEQFF. The bases read TGTGCCAGCAGCCGATCCGGGCCCTACAATGAGCAGTTCTTC. Rearrangement joined TRBV11-1 to TRBJ2-1; too little of a D gene remains to name it. Sequences SGHAT (CDR1) and FQDESV (CDR2) are obtained from the germline V gene (reference sequence). V is shortened by 5 bases, J by 2 bases, and the region joining them spans 10 bases. The CDR3 contains 14 residues, cysteine and phenylalanine counted. Here the CDR3 DNA is all that survives: 42 bases in frame from base 1.